The 5 T cell receptor beta chains given below trace back to one sample, sequenced in a study of control samples from healthy donors and cancer patients. TCRdb's copy holds only in-frame clones and misses some; the assay was immunoSEQ multiplex PCR. The table has approximately 44,000 clones, 70% seen once. Source material: formalin-fixed, paraffin-embedded tissue. These receptors were collected from a male donor with melanoma.

The DNA of the CDR3 is TGTGCCAGCAGCCTAGGGTATCAGCCCCAGCATTTT. This gives the protein CASSLGYQPQHF. The V gene is TRBV28, the J gene TRBJ1-5, with D unclear. From germline, CDR1 is MDHEN and CDR2 SYDVKM. The CDR3 has 12 residues. The germline V and J ends were trimmed by 6 bases and 5 bases, with 8 bases remaining between them.

The rearrangement joins TRBV5-5 to TRBJ2-5, with D perhaps matching TRBD1 (6 bases). The CDR3 is 15 residues long. Trimming stripped 4 bases from V and 4 bases from J, with 17 bases between. Per germline, CDR1 SGHKS and CDR2 YYEKEE (reference sequence). CDR3 in amino acids: CASSGGQTGLETQYF. The CDR3 DNA is TGTGCCAGCAGCGGAGGTCAAACAGGGTTAGAGACCCAGTACTTC.

This clone was counted ten times or more. The gene calls are TRBV20-1 and TRBJ2-7, with D unresolved. The CDR3 runs 9 residues. The V and J ends lost 6 bases and 5 bases respectively, with 5 bases between them. Germline V gene lookup returns CDR1 DFQATT and CDR2 SNEGSKA (reference sequence). CDR3 sequence (DNA): TGCAGTGCGAGTCACGAGCAGTACTTC. It codes for CSASHEQYF.

This clone has more than one count but fewer than ten. The rearrangement links TRBV28 to TRBJ2-2; D ambiguous. This CDR3 has 15 residues. V lost 5 bases, J lost 5 bases, and 15 bases lay in between. Looked up from germline, CDR1 is MDHEN and CDR2 is SYDVKM. CDR3 protein: CASSLWLGPTGELFF. For the CDR3, the DNA is TGTGCCAGCAGTCTTTGGTTAGGGCCGACCGGGGAGCTGTTTTTT.

This chain uses TRBV29-1 with TRBJ2-7; the match to TRBD2 covers 7 bases. V shed 4 bases and J 6 bases; nucleotides not matched to a gene: 3. The CDR3 extends over 11 amino acids. CDR1 and CDR2 (germline): SQVTM, ANQGSEA. CDR3 nucleotides: TGCAGCGTTGCTAGCGGTGGCGAGCAGTACTTC. Translation: CSVASGGEQYF.